What follows is one TCR beta chain and its context. In its sample, this clone was seen many times. This clone's antigen is unknown. Base qualities are missing; no much larger clone stands one base away. Different DNA sequences within this sample yield the same CDR3. Before undergoing thyroid surgery, none of the patients had been given any kind of treatment. Using T-cell receptor beta sequencing, the study looked back at clinical samples from patients collected from about 2011 to 2018. The data were obtained in a study of metastatic and nonmetastatic thyroid tumors (TCRdb year 2020). In the study overall: Repertoires were compared across peripheral blood and tumor or nodule tissue samples from malignant and benign thyroid patients. Findings and caveats that apply to the study as a whole: In both blood and tumor samples, TCR beta diversity was reported to be significantly higher in malignant tumors than in benign nodules.

The germline V gene (reference sequence) gives CDR1 as LGHDT and CDR2 as YNNKEL. The CDR3 numbers 15 residues from cysteine through phenylalanine. Only CDR3 DNA is held: 45 bases, read in frame from base 1. V is cut back by 6 bases and J by 5 bases, with 9 bases in the junction unmatched. The library relied on PCR. Sequencing used an Illumina HiSeq 4000. High-throughput sequencing was used to profile the CDR3 region of the TCR beta-chain in every patient. As for how the authors treated the data: The researchers built a classifier to tell apart papillary thyroid cancer patients with distant metastasis, based on CDR3 differences among clinicopathological groups. To measure repertoire diversity the researchers used the Shannon index, while the Morisita-Horn index served to gauge how similar the tumor and blood repertoires were. In TCRdb, the public reads were trimmed at Q25 with fastp and aligned with MiXCR, with productive beta chains retained. These V and J calls derive from TCRdb rather than the authors' analysis. In all, the sample holds tens of thousands of clones, and about 20% of those were seen once. The ten largest make up roughly 4% of the sample.

Sequences were obtained from blood. This sequence was found in a female donor with papillary thyroid cancer or a benign thyroid nodule (not recorded which). Some clones in this sample may be carry-over from other donors' samples. The chain is encoded by TRBV3-1 joined to TRBJ2-5, with 10 bases matching TRBD2. The base sequence is TGTGCCAGCAGTCACCTAGCGGGAGTATGGGAGACCCAGTACTTC. Translation gives CASSHLAGVWETQYF.